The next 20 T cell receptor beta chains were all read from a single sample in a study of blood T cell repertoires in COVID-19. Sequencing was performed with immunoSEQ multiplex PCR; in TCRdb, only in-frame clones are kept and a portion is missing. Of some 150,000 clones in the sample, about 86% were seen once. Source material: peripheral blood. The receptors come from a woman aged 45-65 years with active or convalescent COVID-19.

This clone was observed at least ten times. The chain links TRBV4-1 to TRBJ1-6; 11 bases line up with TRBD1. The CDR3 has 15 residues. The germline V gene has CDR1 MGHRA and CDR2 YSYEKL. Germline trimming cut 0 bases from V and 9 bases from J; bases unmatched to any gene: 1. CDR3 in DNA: TGCGCCAGCAGCCAAGAAGGGACAGGGGGTTCACCCCTCCACTTT. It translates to CASSQEGTGGSPLHF.

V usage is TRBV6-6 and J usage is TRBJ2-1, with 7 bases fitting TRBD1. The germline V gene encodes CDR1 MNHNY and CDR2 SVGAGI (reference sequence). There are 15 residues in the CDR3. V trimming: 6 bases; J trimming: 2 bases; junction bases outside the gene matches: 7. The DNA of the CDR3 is TGTGCCAGCAGAAGAACAGGGGAAGCCTACAATGAGCAGTTCTTC. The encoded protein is CASRRTGEAYNEQFF.

The CDR3 is CASRPGLAVLSTDTQYF. The CDR3 DNA follows: TGCGCCAGCAGACCGGGACTAGCGGTCCTTAGCACAGATACGCAGTATTTT. This rearrangement joins TRBV5-1 to TRBJ2-3; 11 positions agree with TRBD2. The CDR3 is 17 amino acids. CDR1 and CDR2 from the germline V gene are SGHRS and YFSETQ. The junction had 8 bases not matched to a gene; V was cut back by 5 bases and J by 0 bases.

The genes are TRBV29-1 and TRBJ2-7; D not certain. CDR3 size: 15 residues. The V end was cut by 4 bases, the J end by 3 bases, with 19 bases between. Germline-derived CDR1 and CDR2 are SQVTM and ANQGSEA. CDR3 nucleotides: TGCAGCGTTGTTCTAGTAGGTGGGTCTTTCTACGAGCAGTACTTC. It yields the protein CSVVLVGGSFYEQYF.

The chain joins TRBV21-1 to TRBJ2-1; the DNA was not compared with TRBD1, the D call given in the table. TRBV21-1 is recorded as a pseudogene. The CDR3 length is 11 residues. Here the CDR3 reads CARTRYNEQFF. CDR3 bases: TGTGCCAGAACCAGGTACAATGAGCAGTTCTTC.

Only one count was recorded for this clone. DNA of the CDR3: TGTGCCAGCAGCTTTTCTTGGACAGCCCCTAGCACAGATACGCAGTATTTT. Amino acid sequence: CASSFSWTAPSTDTQYF. The V gene is TRBV7-2, the J gene TRBJ2-3; possibly TRBD1 for D (6 bases). This CDR3 spans 17 amino acids. Germline V gives CDR1 SGHTA, CDR2 FQGNSA. V was cut by 3 bases and J by 0 bases, with 16 bases left in between.

CDR3 region: CVLDRYTDTQYF. CDR3 DNA: TGTGTTCTAGATCGGTACACAGATACGCAGTATTTT. The rearrangement joins TRBV30 to TRBJ2-3; D is ambiguous. Germline CDR1 GTSNPN, CDR2 SVGIG (reference sequence). There are 12 residues in the CDR3.

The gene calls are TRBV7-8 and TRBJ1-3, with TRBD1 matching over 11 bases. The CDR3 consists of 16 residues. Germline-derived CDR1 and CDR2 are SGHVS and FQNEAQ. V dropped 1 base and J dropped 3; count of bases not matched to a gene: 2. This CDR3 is CASSLGGQGVGNTIYF. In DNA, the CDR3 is TGTGCCAGCAGCTTAGGGGGACAGGGGGTTGGAAACACCATATATTTT.

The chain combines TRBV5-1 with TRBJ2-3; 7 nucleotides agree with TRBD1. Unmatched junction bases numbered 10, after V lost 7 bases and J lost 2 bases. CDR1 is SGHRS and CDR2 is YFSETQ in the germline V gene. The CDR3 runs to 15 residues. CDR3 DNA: TGCGCCAGCTCCAAGGGGGCGGTAGCCACAGATACGCAGTATTTT. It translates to CASSKGAVATDTQYF.

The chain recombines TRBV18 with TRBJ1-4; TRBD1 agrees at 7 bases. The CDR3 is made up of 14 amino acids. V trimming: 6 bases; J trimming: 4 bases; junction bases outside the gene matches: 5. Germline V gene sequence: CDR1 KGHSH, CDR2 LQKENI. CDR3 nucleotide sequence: TGTGCCAGCTCCCCGGACAGGATTAATGAAAAACTGTTTTTT. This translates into CASSPDRINEKLFF.

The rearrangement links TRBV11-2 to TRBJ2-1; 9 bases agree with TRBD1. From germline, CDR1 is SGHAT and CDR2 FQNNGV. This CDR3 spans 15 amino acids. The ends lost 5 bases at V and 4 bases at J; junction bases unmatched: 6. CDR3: CASSPPGQGYNEQFF. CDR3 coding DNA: TGTGCCAGCAGCCCACCGGGACAGGGTTACAATGAGCAGTTCTTC.

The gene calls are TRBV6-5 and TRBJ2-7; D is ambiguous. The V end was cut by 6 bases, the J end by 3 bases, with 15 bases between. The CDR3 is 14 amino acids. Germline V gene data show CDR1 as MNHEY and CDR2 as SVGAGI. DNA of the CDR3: TGTGCCAGCAGCACGGAGCCTGCGAGCTACGAGCAGTACTTC. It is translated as CASSTEPASYEQYF.

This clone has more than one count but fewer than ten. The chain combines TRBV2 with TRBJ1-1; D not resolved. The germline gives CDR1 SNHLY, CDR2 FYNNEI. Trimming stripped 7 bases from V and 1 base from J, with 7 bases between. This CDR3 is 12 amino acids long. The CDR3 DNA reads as TGTGCCAGCAAGTTCGGGAACACTGAAGCTTTCTTT. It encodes CASKFGNTEAFF.

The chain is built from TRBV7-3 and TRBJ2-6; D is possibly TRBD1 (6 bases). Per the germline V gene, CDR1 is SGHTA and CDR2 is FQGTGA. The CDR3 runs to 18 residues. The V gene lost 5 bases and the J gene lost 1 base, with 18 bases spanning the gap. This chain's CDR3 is CASSPVGGVGSGANVLTF. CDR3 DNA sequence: TGTGCCAGCAGCCCCGTAGGGGGAGTTGGGTCTGGGGCCAACGTCCTGACTTTC.

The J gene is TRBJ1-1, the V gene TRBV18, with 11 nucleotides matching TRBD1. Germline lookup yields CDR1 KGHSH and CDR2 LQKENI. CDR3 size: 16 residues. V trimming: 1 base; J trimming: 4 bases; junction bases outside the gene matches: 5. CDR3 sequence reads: CASSPRKGQGGTEAFF. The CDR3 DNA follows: TGTGCCAGCTCACCACGGAAGGGACAGGGGGGCACTGAAGCTTTCTTT.

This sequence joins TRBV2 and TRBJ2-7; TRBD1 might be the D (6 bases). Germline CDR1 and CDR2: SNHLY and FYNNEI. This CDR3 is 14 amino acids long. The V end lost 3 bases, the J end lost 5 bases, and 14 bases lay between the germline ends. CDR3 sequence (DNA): TGTGCCAGCAGTGACAGGGGCCGAGCCGACGAGCAGTACTTC. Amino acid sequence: CASSDRGRADEQYF.

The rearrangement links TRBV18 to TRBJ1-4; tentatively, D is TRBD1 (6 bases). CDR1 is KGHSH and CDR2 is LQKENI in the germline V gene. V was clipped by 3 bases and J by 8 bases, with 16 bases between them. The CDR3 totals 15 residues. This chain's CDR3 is CASSPSTGSGEKLFF. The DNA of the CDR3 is TGTGCCAGCTCACCCAGCACAGGGTCAGGAGAAAAACTGTTTTTT.

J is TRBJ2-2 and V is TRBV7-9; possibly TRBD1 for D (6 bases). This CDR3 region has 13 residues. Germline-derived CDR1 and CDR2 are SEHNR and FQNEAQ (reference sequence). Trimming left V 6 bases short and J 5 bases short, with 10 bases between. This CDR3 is CASRGTPTGELFF. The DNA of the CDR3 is TGTGCCAGCAGGGGGACACCGACCGGGGAGCTGTTTTTT.

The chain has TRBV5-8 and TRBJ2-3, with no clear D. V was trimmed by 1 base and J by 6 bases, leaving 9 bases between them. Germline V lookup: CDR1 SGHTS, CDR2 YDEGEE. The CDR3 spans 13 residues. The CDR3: CASSLQSRDTQYF. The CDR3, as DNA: TGTGCCAGCAGCTTGCAATCGAGGGATACGCAGTATTTT.

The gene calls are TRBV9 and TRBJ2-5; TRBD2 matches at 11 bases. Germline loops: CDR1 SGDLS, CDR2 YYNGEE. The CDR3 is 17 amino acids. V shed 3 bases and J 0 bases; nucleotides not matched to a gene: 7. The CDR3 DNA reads TGTGCCAGCAGCGGCCTCGGGACTAGCGGATACCAAGAGACCCAGTACTTC. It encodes CASSGLGTSGYQETQYF. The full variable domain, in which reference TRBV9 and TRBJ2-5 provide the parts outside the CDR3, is DSGVTQTPKHLITATGQRVTLRCSPRSGDLSVYWYQQSLDQGLQFLIQYYNGEERAKGNILERFSAQQFPDLHSELNLSSLELGDSALYFCASSGLGTSGYQETQYFGPGTRLLVL.